This is a list of T cell receptor beta chains from one sample in a study of blood T cells in healthy people across ages. From the 5' RACE reads, TCRdb called clonotypes with MiXCR, one entry per CDR3 protein. The repertoire includes roughly 800,000 distinct CDR3 sequences, about 25% of them detected once, and 9.4% sits in the top ten. These sequences were also reported in another study, on T cells of mothers and their children.

Sequenced material: blood. Source of these receptors: a boy younger than 18 in good health. The CDR3 runs from the conserved cysteine through the conserved F or W. A D gene is named only where the DNA matches it firmly. A clone size is listed for some rows: how often the clone was seen (once, few, many), or a class if it is expanded.

abundance,j_gene,v_gene,d_gene,CDR3nt,CDR3aa
few,TRBJ1-2,TRBV2,NA,TGTGCCAGCAGAGAAGACAACTATGGCTACACCTTC,CASREDNYGYTF
NA,TRBJ2-7,TRBV11-2,NA,TGTGCCAGCAGCAACATCAGGGTCGGCTACGAGCAGTACTTC,CASSNIRVGYEQYF
few,TRBJ2-6,TRBV7-9,NA,TGTGCCAGCAGTCAAAGCCTACCGGGGGCCAACGTCCTGACTTTC,CASSQSLPGANVLTF
NA,TRBJ2-3,TRBV11-2,NA,TGTGCCAGCAGCCTGGGAGTTGGGCCCACAGATACGCAGTATTTT,CASSLGVGPTDTQYF
NA,TRBJ2-5,TRBV7-3,TRBD1,TGTGCCAGCAGCTTAATGGGACAGGGCCAGCAAGAGACCCAGTACTTC,CASSLMGQGQQETQYF
few,TRBJ2-4,TRBV19,NA,TGTGCCAGTAGTATCGTACTAGTGGGGGTCAAAAACATTCAGTACTTC,CASSIVLVGVKNIQYF
NA,TRBJ1-2,TRBV7-2,NA,TGTGCCAGCAGCTCATTTTTAGCAGGGAGAGATGGCTACCCCTTC,CASSSFLAGRDGYPF
many,TRBJ2-7,TRBV7-2,NA,TGTGCCAGCAGCGTACAGGGAAGCTCCTACGAGCAGTACTTC,CASSVQGSSYEQYF
NA,TRBJ2-3,TRBV29-1,NA,TGCAGCGTTTTTCTAGTTGGAGATACGCAGTATTTT,CSVFLVGDTQYF
once,TRBJ2-2,TRBV10-3,TRBD2,TGTGCCATCAGTGATGTGACTAGCGGGAGCCCCGGGCACGGGGAGCTGTTTTTT,CAISDVTSGSPGHGELFF
NA,TRBJ2-2,TRBV12-5,NA,TGTGCTAGTGGGGGGGACCTTCAGAGCGGGGAGCTGTTTTTT,CASGGDLQSGELFF
NA,TRBJ2-1,TRBV7-3,TRBD2,TGTGCCAGCAGCCGCACGGGACTAGCGGACAATGAGCAGTTCTTC,CASSRTGLADNEQFF
NA,TRBJ2-2,TRBV5-1,NA,TGCGCCAGCAGAGAGCGGGTGAACACCGGGGAGCTGTTTTTT,CASRERVNTGELFF
NA,TRBJ1-2,TRBV20-1,TRBD1,TGCAGTGCTCACACAGGGGGCGGGCTTGGCTACACCTTC,CSAHTGGGLGYTF
NA,TRBJ2-5,TRBV4-3,TRBD1,TGCGCCAGCAGCCAAGATGGGACAGGGAAAGAGACCCAGTACTTC,CASSQDGTGKETQYF
NA,TRBJ2-1,TRBV28,NA,TGTGTCAGCAGTTTAGGATATGATAGTATGTATGAGCAGTTCTTC,CVSSLGYDSMYEQFF
NA,TRBJ2-7,TRBV15,TRBD1,TGTGCCACCAGCAGGATTACAGGGGTAGAGCAGTACTTC,CATSRITGVEQYF
NA,TRBJ1-2,TRBV7-9,NA,TGTGCCAGCAGCTCCCTAGGTAGGATTAACTATGGCTACACCTTC,CASSSLGRINYGYTF
NA,TRBJ1-1,TRBV29-1,NA,TGCAGCGTTGTCGGGGCTTCGGGCCGCACTGAAGCTTTCTTT,CSVVGASGRTEAFF
few,TRBJ2-1,TRBV28,NA,TGTGCCAGCAGTTTATATGCGACAGTCAATGAGCAGTTCTTC,CASSLYATVNEQFF
few,TRBJ1-4,TRBV7-9,NA,TGTGCCAGCAGCTTGGAAACAGGGTCAACTAATGAAAAACTGTTTTTT,CASSLETGSTNEKLFF
few,TRBJ1-3,TRBV6-5,NA,TGTGCCAGCAGCGGGCGATTCTCTGGAAACACCATATATTTT,CASSGRFSGNTIYF